These 32 T cell receptor beta chains originate from one sample sequenced in a study of T cells in localized non-small cell lung cancer. The repertoire was sequenced with immunoSEQ multiplex PCR; TCRdb's copy has only in-frame clones and lacks some. The sample lists 30,000 to 40,000 clones, over 70% occurring once. Material: peripheral blood, obtained before any cancer treatment. The origin of the receptors is a male donor aged 60 or over with stage III squamous cell lung carcinoma.

The chain has TRBV5-4 and TRBJ2-7; 14 nucleotides agree with TRBD2. J lost 3 bases, V lost 2 bases, and 7 bases had no gene match. This CDR3 region has 17 residues. Germline lookup yields CDR1 SGHNT and CDR2 YYREEE (reference sequence). The CDR3 spells CASSFETSGRGDYEQYF. In DNA, the CDR3 is TGTGCCAGCAGCTTCGAGACTAGCGGGAGGGGAGACTACGAGCAGTACTTC.

This clone is a singleton in its sample. The chain uses TRBV6-1 and TRBJ1-1; D ambiguous. This CDR3 contains 13 residues. The germline V gene has CDR1 MNHNS and CDR2 SASEGT. Deletions cut 8 bases from V and 6 bases from J, with 16 bases between. CDR3 sequence: CASSPQGSPEAFF. As DNA, the CDR3 is TGTGCCAGCTCCCCCCAAGGATCCCCTGAAGCTTTCTTT.

The rearrangement joins TRBV18 to TRBJ1-5; TRBD1 is a possible D gene (5 bases). CDR3 length: 14 amino acids. Germline values: CDR1 KGHSH, CDR2 LQKENI. Trimming took 3 bases from V and 2 from J, leaving 8 bases between them. Here the CDR3 reads CASSPGERNQPQHF. CDR3 nucleotides: TGTGCCAGCTCACCGGGGGAACGCAATCAGCCCCAGCATTTT.

The rearrangement links TRBV5-1 to TRBJ2-1, with TRBD1 identical over 9 bases. Germline CDR1 SGHRS, CDR2 YFSETQ. The CDR3 has 15 residues. V was pared by 0 bases and J by 9 bases, with 7 bases of the junction left unmatched. The CDR3 sequence: CASSLALGQGFEQFF. DNA of the CDR3: TGCGCCAGCAGCTTGGCCTTGGGACAGGGCTTTGAGCAGTTCTTC. The full variable domain, in which reference TRBV5-1 and TRBJ2-1 provide the parts outside the CDR3, is KAGVTQTPRYLIKTRGQQVTLSCSPISGHRSVSWYQQTPGQGLQFLFEYFSETQRNKGNFPGRFSGRQFSNSRSEMNVSTLELGDSALYLCASSLALGQGFEQFFGPGTRLTVL.

The chain carries TRBV6-1 and TRBJ1-5, with D unresolved. Germline-derived CDR1 and CDR2 are MNHNS and SASEGT. The CDR3 length is 16 residues. Trimming took 2 bases from V and 5 from J, leaving 16 bases between them. The CDR3 region is CASSEIADSEYQPQHF. CDR3 in DNA: TGTGCCAGCAGTGAAATCGCGGATTCAGAGTATCAGCCCCAGCATTTT.

This rearrangement joins TRBV7-2 to TRBJ1-2; 7 nucleotides line up with TRBD1. The V segment lost 5 bases and the J segment 1 base; nucleotides outside the gene matches: 1. Per the germline V gene, CDR1 is SGHTA and CDR2 is FQGNSA. The length of the CDR3 is 13 residues. CDR3 amino acids: CASSGQVNYGYTF. The CDR3 nucleotides are TGTGCCAGCAGCGGACAGGTTAACTATGGCTACACCTTC.

V is TRBV4-1 and J is TRBJ2-1, with 10 bases aligning to TRBD1. The CDR3 covers 16 residues. Trimming removed 0 bases from V and 2 bases from J; junction bases left unmatched: 1. The germline gives CDR1 MGHRA, CDR2 YSYEKL. The CDR3 protein is CASSQDGTGAYNEQFF. As DNA, the CDR3 is TGCGCCAGCAGCCAAGATGGGACAGGGGCCTACAATGAGCAGTTCTTC.

The chain couples TRBV18 to TRBJ2-5; D ambiguous. V lost 2 bases, J lost 5 bases, and 3 bases lay in between. Per germline, CDR1 KGHSH and CDR2 LQKENI. The CDR3 consists of 11 residues. In DNA, the CDR3 is TGTGCCAGCTCACCAGGGGAGACCCAGTACTTC. This codes for CASSPGETQYF.

This clone was detected once. This chain uses TRBV7-2 with TRBJ2-7, with TRBD2 matching over 9 bases. Trimming took 3 bases from V and 3 from J; bases not matched to a gene: 0. In germline, CDR1 is SGHTA, CDR2 FQGNSA. The CDR3 consists of 13 residues. The DNA of the CDR3 is TGTGCCAGCAGCTTGCGGGGGGGCTACGAGCAGTACTTC. Translating it yields CASSLRGGYEQYF.

This chain links TRBV11-2 with TRBJ2-4, with D unresolved. The CDR3 loop spans 14 amino acids. The germline gives CDR1 SGHAT, CDR2 FQNNGV. Deletions cut 0 bases from V and 4 bases from J, with 7 bases between. Here the CDR3 reads CASSLEQLKNIQYF. CDR3 sequence (DNA): TGTGCCAGCAGCTTAGAACAGCTTAAAAACATTCAGTACTTC.

This chain's CDR3 is CAWSVPLTSGDTQYF. The CDR3 nucleotides are TGTGCCTGGAGTGTACCCCTAACCAGCGGAGATACGCAGTATTTT. V is TRBV30 and J is TRBJ2-3, with a tentative D call TRBD2 (5 bases). Germline CDR1 is GTSNPN and CDR2 is SVGIG (reference sequence). The V end was cut by 0 bases, the J end by 5 bases, with 15 bases between. The CDR3 contains 15 residues.

This rearrangement joins TRBV9 to TRBJ2-2, with 8 bases aligning to TRBD1. CDR1 and CDR2 from the germline V gene are SGDLS and YYNGEE. V was clipped by 5 bases and J by 1 base; unmatched bases: 4. The CDR3 has 15 amino acids. The CDR3 DNA is TGTGCCAGCAGTCAGGGACAGGTGAACACCGGGGAGCTGTTTTTT. This translates into CASSQGQVNTGELFF.

This clone appeared a few times. The chain couples TRBV2 to TRBJ2-7; weak D call: TRBD1 (6 bases). Between the trimmed V and J ends, which lost 4 bases and 3 bases, there was a span of 16 bases. Germline V CDR1 and CDR2: SNHLY, FYNNEI. This CDR3 comprises 15 residues. DNA of the CDR3: TGTGCCAGCAGTGCCACTCAGGGGATAAGCTACGAGCAGTACTTC. Protein: CASSATQGISYEQYF.

V usage is TRBV4-1 and J usage is TRBJ1-4; 8 bases match TRBD1. In germline, CDR1 is MGHRA, CDR2 YSYEKL. J lost 7 bases, V lost 5 bases, and 9 bases had no gene match. CDR3 length: 15 residues. As DNA, the CDR3 is TGCGCCAGCAGCACCCGGACAGGGAAGAGTGAAAAACTGTTTTTT. Translated, it gives CASSTRTGKSEKLFF.

Comments on this clone: An end of the junction differs from the germline gene, which may be a read error. The chain is built from TRBV5-6 and TRBJ1-4; D not certain. The CDR3 is 15 residues long. The germline gives CDR1 SGHDT, CDR2 YYEEEE. The CDR3 here is CAGSLTTGANEKLFF. The CDR3 DNA is TGTGCCGGCAGCTTGACCACTGGGGCTAATGAAAAACTGTTTTTT.

The V gene is TRBV19, the J gene TRBJ2-3; no reliable D call. The CDR3 has 13 residues. From germline, CDR1 is LNHDA and CDR2 SQIVND (reference sequence). V shed 6 bases and J shed 2 bases, with 9 bases lying between them. CDR3 DNA: TGTGCCAGTAGGAGTTTGGACACAGATACGCAGTATTTT. Translating gives CASRSLDTDTQYF.

This rearrangement joins TRBV11-2 to TRBJ2-2, with 11 bases identical to TRBD2. CDR1 SGHAT and CDR2 FQNNGV come from the germline V gene. The trim removed 3 bases at V and 0 bases at J, leaving 0 bases unmatched. CDR3 length: 16 amino acids. CDR3 sequence reads: CASSLTSGANTGELFF. The CDR3 DNA follows: TGTGCCAGCAGCTTGACTAGCGGGGCGAACACCGGGGAGCTGTTTTTT.

V usage is TRBV6-5 and J usage is TRBJ2-7; 7 bases align to TRBD2. In germline, CDR1 is MNHEY, CDR2 SVGAGI. V was clipped by 7 bases and J by 7 bases; unmatched bases: 13. The CDR3 contains 14 residues. This CDR3 reads CASNVAGAFSEQYF. In DNA form, the CDR3 reads TGTGCCAGCAACGTTGCGGGAGCGTTTTCGGAGCAGTACTTC.

This clone occurred a few times. The chain has TRBV6-1 and TRBJ2-1; TRBD2 matches 13 bases. Trimming took 6 bases from V and 9 from J; bases not matched to a gene: 8. This CDR3 spans 15 amino acids. From germline, CDR1 is MNHNS and CDR2 SASEGT. CDR3 sequence reads: CASRLRTSGRTEQFF. The CDR3 DNA reads TGTGCCAGCAGACTTAGGACTAGCGGGAGAACTGAGCAGTTCTTC.

The chain has TRBV12-5 and TRBJ1-5; TRBD1 agrees at 9 bases. The CDR3 loop spans 16 amino acids. Trimming cost V 4 bases and J 6 bases; bases outside gene matches: 10. Per germline, CDR1 LGHNT and CDR2 FRNRAP. CDR3 sequence reads: CASGSWGQGKSQPQHF. The DNA of the CDR3 is TGTGCTAGTGGTTCCTGGGGACAGGGTAAGAGTCAGCCCCAGCATTTT.

This clone was detected a few times. The chain has TRBV4-1 and TRBJ1-1; TRBD1 agrees at 12 bases. The CDR3 length is 17 residues. The ends lost 1 base at V and 6 bases at J; junction bases unmatched: 9. Germline V gives CDR1 MGHRA, CDR2 YSYEKL. As DNA, the CDR3 is TGCGCCAGCAGCCAAGGTTCGGGACAGGGGGCTTTTTCTGAAGCTTTCTTT. Protein product: CASSQGSGQGAFSEAFF.

The DNA for the CDR3 is TGTGCCTGGAGTGCTGGACAGGGGATAAATTCACCCCTCCACTTT. This gives the protein CAWSAGQGINSPLHF. This chain links TRBV30 with TRBJ1-6; 9 positions agree with TRBD1. Germline CDR1 reads GTSNPN; CDR2 reads SVGIG (reference sequence). The CDR3 has 15 residues. Trimming removed 1 base from V and 7 bases from J; junction bases left unmatched: 5.

This sequence joins TRBV30 and TRBJ1-3; D gene unclear. There are 13 residues in the CDR3. The germline CDR1 and CDR2 sequences are GTSNPN and SVGIG (reference sequence). V was pared by 0 bases and J by 3 bases, with 6 bases between. The CDR3 DNA is TGTGCCTGGAGTGTACTGGTTGGAAACACCATATATTTT. Translation: CAWSVLVGNTIYF.

This chain connects TRBV6-5 to TRBJ2-2, with D hard to call. Germline V gene lookup returns CDR1 MNHEY and CDR2 SVGAGI. V lost 4 bases and J lost 0, with 9 bases in between. The CDR3 is 15 amino acids. The CDR3 nucleotides are TGTGCCAGCAGTTCAAAGCCCGCGAACACCGGGGAGCTGTTTTTT. It codes for CASSSKPANTGELFF.

The chain links TRBV29-1 to TRBJ2-7; no firm D call. The germline CDR1 and CDR2 sequences are SQVTM and ANQGSEA. V dropped 0 bases and J dropped 3 bases, with 9 bases sitting between them. The CDR3 loop spans 13 amino acids. In nucleotides, the CDR3 is TGCAGCGTTGAAGAGGGGAATCTCTACGAGCAGTACTTC. Its protein is CSVEEGNLYEQYF.

V gene TRBV29-1 combines with J gene TRBJ2-3; D is unclear. CDR1 and CDR2 from the germline V gene are SQVTM and ANQGSEA. Trimming left V 8 bases short and J 6 bases short, with 15 bases between. The CDR3 is made up of 12 amino acids. The CDR3 spells CSIRSGVDTQYF. The CDR3 region has the DNA TGCAGCATCCGCAGTGGGGTCGATACGCAGTATTTT.

A few counts support this clone. The CDR3 DNA is TGTGCCTGGGGGGACGCGGGGAGCAATCAGCCCCAGCATTTT. Protein product: CAWGDAGSNQPQHF. V and J are TRBV30 and TRBJ1-5; D is possibly TRBD1 (5 bases). V was trimmed by 5 bases and J by 1 base, leaving 12 bases between them. CDR3 length equals 14 residues. Germline V gene sequence: CDR1 GTSNPN, CDR2 SVGIG (reference sequence).

The V call is TRBV11-2, the J call TRBJ2-1; 9 nucleotides agree with TRBD2. Germline V gene lookup returns CDR1 SGHAT and CDR2 FQNNGV. This CDR3 region has 16 residues. V lost 2 bases and J lost 6; bases outside the gene matches: 8. CDR3 DNA sequence: TGTGCCAGCAGCTTAATTAGTAGCGGGAGTGGCAATGAGCAGTTCTTC. Its protein product is CASSLISSGSGNEQFF.

DNA of the CDR3: TGTGCCAGCAGAGTTACAGGGACCGGCTACACCTTC. It yields the protein CASRVTGTGYTF. This rearrangement joins TRBV2 to TRBJ1-2; tentatively, D is TRBD1 (6 bases). Germline V gene lookup returns CDR1 SNHLY and CDR2 FYNNEI. The ends were cut back, 6 bases at V and 8 bases at J, with 13 bases in the middle. This CDR3 has 12 residues.

The CDR3 DNA reads as TGTGCCAGCAGTTTACAGGGCTTCGACACTGAAGCTTTCTTT. It yields the protein CASSLQGFDTEAFF. V and J are TRBV2 and TRBJ1-1; tentatively, D is TRBD1 (6 bases). Per germline, CDR1 SNHLY and CDR2 FYNNEI. This CDR3 region has 14 residues. V was trimmed by 5 bases and J by 3 bases, leaving 13 bases between them. The variable domain in full, completed from reference TRBV2 and TRBJ1-1, reads EPEVTQTPSHQVTQMGQEVILRCVPISNHLYFYWYRQILGQKVEFLVSFYNNEISEKSEIFDDQFSVERPDGSNFTLKIRSTKLEDSAMYFCASSLQGFDTEAFFGQGTRLTVV.

V gene TRBV5-1 combines with J gene TRBJ2-1; the D gene is possibly TRBD2 (5 bases). Deletions cut 2 bases from V and 8 bases from J, with 11 bases between. The V gene's germline CDR1 is SGHRS and CDR2 YFSETQ. The CDR3 length is 13 residues. CDR3 DNA: TGCGCCAGCAGCTTCCCGACTACCTATGAGCAGTTCTTC. Protein product: CASSFPTTYEQFF.

The J gene is TRBJ2-2, the V gene TRBV19; 7 bases are a match to TRBD1. Losses at the gene ends were 5 bases for V and 5 bases for J; bases not matched to a gene: 8. Germline loops: CDR1 LNHDA, CDR2 SQIVND (reference sequence). The CDR3 is made up of 15 amino acids. CDR3 nucleotides: TGTGCCAGTAGTGCGAGACAGGGTTGGACCGGGGAGCTGTTTTTT. Translated: CASSARQGWTGELFF.